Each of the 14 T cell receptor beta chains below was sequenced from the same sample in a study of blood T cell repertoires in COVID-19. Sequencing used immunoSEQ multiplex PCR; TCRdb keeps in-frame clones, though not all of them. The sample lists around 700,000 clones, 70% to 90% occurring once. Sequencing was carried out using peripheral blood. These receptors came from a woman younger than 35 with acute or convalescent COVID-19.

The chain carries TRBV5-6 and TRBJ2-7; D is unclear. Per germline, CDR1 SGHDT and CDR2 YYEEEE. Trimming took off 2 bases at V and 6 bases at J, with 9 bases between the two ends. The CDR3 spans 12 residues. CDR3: CASSFPGTEQYF. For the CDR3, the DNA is TGTGCCAGCAGCTTCCCAGGTACCGAGCAGTACTTC.

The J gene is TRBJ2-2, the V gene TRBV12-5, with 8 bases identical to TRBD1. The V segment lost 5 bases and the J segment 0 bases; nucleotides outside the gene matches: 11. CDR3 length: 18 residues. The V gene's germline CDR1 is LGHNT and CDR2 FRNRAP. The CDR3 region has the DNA TGTGCTAGTGGTCCCCAGGGACAGGTACTTTCGAACACCGGGGAGCTGTTTTTT. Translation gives CASGPQGQVLSNTGELFF. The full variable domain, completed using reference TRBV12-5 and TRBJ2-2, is DARVTQTPRHKVTEMGQEVTMRCQPILGHNTVFWYRQTMMQGLELLAYFRNRAPLDDSGMPKDRFSAEMPDATLATLKIQPSEPRDSAVYFCASGPQGQVLSNTGELFFGEGSRLTVL.

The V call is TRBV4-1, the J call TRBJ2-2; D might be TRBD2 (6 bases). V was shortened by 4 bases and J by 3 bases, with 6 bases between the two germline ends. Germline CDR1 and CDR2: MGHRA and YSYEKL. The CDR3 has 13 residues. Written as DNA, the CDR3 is TGCGCCAGCAGCCCGGGGGACACCGGGGAGCTGTTTTTT. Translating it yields CASSPGDTGELFF.

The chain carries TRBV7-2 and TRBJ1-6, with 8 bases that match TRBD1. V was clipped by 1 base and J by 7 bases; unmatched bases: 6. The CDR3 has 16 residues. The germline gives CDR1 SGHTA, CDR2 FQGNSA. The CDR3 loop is CASSLGGQAGNSPLHF. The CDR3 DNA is TGTGCCAGCAGCTTAGGGGGACAGGCAGGGAATTCACCCCTCCACTTT.

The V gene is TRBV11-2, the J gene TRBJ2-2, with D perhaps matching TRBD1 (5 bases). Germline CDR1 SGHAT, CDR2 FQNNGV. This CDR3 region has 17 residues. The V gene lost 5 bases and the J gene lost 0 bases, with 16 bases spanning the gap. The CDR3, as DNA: TGTGCCAGCAGCCATCCACAGGCCCAAACGAACACCGGGGAGCTGTTTTTT. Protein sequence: CASSHPQAQTNTGELFF.

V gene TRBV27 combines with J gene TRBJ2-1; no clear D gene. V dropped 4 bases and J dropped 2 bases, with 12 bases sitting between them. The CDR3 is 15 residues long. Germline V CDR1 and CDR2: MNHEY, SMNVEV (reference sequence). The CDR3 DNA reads TGTGCCAGCAGTTCCACCCCCAGTCCCTACAATGAGCAGTTCTTC. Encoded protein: CASSSTPSPYNEQFF.

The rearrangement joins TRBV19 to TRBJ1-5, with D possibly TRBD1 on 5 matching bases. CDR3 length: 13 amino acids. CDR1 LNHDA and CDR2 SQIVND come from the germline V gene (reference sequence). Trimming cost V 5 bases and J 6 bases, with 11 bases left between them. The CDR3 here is CASSRAQGQPQHF. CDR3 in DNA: TGTGCCAGTAGTCGCGCCCAGGGTCAGCCCCAGCATTTT. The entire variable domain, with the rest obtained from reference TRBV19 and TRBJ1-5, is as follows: DGGITQSPKYLFRKEGQNVTLSCEQNLNHDAMYWYRQDPGQGLRLIYYSQIVNDFQKGDIAEGYSVSREKKESFPLTVTSAQKNPTAFYLCASSRAQGQPQHFGDGTRLSIL.

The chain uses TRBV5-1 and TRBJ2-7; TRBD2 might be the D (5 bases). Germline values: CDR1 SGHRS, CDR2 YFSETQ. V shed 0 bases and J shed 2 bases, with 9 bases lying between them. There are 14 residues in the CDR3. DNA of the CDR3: TGCGCCAGCAGCTTGGCCCCGGGAACCTACGAGCAGTACTTC. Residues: CASSLAPGTYEQYF.

The DNA for the CDR3 is TGCAGCGTTGAGGGTCGGGAGGGCACTGAAGCTTTCTTT. This translates into CSVEGREGTEAFF. This chain connects TRBV29-1 to TRBJ1-1; D not resolved. Trimming took off 3 bases at V and 4 bases at J, with 12 bases between the two ends. The germline V gene encodes CDR1 SQVTM and CDR2 ANQGSEA. This CDR3 spans 13 amino acids.

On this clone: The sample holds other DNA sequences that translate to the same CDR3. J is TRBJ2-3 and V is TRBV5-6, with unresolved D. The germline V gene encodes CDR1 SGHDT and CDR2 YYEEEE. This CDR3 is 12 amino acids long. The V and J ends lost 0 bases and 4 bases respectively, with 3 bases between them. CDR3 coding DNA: TGTGCCAGCAGCTTGGCGGCAGATACGCAGTATTTT. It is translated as CASSLAADTQYF.

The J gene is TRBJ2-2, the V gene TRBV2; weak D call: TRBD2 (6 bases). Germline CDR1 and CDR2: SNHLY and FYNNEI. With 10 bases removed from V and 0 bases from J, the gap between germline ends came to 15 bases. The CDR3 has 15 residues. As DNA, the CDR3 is TGTGCCAACCTTAGACTAGGGGCGAACACCGGGGAGCTGTTTTTT. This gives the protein CANLRLGANTGELFF.

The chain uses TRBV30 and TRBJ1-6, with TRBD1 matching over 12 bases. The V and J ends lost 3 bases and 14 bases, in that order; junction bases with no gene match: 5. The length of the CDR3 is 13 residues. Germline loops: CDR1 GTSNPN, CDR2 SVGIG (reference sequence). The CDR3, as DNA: TGTGCCTGGAGGGGGACAGGGGGCAACGCCCTCCACTTT. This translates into CAWRGTGGNALHF. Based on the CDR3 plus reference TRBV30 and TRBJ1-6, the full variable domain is SQTIHQWPATLVQPVGSPLSLECTVEGTSNPNLYWYRQAAGRGLQLLFYSVGIGQISSEVPQNLSASRPQDRQFILSSKKLLLSDSGFYLCAWRGTGGNALHFGNGTRLTVT.

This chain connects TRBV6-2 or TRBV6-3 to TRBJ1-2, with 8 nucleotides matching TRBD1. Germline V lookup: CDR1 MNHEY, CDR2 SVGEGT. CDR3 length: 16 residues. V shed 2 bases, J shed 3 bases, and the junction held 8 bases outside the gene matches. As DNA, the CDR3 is TGTGCCAGCAGTTACGGATGGCAGGGGGCCTACTATGGCTACACCTTC. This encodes CASSYGWQGAYYGYTF.

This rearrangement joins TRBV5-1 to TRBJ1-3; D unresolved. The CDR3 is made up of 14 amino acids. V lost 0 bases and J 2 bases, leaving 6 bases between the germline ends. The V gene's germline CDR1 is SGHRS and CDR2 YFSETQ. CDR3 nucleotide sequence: TGCGCCAGCAGCTTGGGCCCAGCTGGAAACACCATATATTTT. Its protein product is CASSLGPAGNTIYF.